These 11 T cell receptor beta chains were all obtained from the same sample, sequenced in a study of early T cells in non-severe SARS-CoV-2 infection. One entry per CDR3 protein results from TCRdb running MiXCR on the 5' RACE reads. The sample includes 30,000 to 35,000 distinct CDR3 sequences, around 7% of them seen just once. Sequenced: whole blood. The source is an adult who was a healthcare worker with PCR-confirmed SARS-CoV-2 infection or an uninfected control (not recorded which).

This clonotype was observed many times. The CDR3: CSARKGVEAFF. The CDR3 DNA is TGCAGTGCTAGGAAGGGTGTCGAAGCTTTCTTT. The rearrangement links TRBV20-1 to TRBJ1-1; D gene uncertain. From germline, CDR1 is DFQATT and CDR2 SNEGSKA (reference sequence). The V end lost 3 bases, the J end lost 8 bases, and 10 bases lay between the germline ends. The CDR3 runs to 11 residues.

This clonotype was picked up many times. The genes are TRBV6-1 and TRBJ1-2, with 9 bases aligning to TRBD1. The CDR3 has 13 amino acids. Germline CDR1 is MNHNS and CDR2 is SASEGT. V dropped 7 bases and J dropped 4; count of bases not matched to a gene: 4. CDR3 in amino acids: CASTLGQGYGYTF. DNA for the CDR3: TGTGCCAGCACCCTGGGACAGGGCTATGGCTACACCTTC.

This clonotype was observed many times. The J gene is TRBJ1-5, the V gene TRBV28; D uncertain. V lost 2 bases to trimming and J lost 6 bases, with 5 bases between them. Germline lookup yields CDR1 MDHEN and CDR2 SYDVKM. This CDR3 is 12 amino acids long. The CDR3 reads CASSLIFQPQHF. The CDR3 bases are TGTGCCAGCAGTTTAATATTTCAGCCCCAGCATTTT. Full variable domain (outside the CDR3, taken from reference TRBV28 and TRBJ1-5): DVKVTQSSRYLVKRTGEKVFLECVQDMDHENMFWYRQDPGLGLRLIYFSYDVKMKEKGDIPEGYSVSREKKERFSLILESASTNQTSMYLCASSLIFQPQHFGDGTRLSIL.

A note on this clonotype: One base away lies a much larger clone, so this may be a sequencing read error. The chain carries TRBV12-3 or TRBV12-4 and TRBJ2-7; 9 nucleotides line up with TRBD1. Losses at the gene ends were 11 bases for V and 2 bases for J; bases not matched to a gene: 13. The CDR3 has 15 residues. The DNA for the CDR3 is TGTGCCGGCACCAACACAGGGGGCTCTCCCTACGAGCAGTACTTC. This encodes CAGTNTGGSPYEQYF.

The CDR3 protein is CSASPGRLTQYF. For the CDR3, the DNA is TGCAGTGCTAGCCCCGGCAGGTTGACGCAGTACTTC. The V and J genes are TRBV20-1 and TRBJ2-7; D not resolved. Trimming took 3 bases from V and 9 from J, leaving 15 bases between them. Germline assignment: CDR1 DFQATT and CDR2 SNEGSKA (reference sequence). The CDR3 runs 12 residues.

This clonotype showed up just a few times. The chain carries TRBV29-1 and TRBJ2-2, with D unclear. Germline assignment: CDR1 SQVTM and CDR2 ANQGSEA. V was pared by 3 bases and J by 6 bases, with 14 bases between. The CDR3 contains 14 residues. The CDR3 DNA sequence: TGCAGCGTTGATGGGGTCGGGCCACCCGGGGAGCTGTTTTTT. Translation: CSVDGVGPPGELFF.

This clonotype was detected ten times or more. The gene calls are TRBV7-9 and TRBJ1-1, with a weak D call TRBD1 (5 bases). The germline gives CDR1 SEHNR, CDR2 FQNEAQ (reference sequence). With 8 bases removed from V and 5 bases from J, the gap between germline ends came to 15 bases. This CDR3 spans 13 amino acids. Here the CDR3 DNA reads TGTGCCAGCCGCGGGGGGGAGTTGACTGAAGCTTTCTTT. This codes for CASRGGELTEAFF.

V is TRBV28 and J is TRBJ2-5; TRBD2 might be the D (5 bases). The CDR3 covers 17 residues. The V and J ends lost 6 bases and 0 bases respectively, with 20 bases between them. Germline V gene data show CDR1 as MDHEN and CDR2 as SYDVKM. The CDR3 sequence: CASSPLGGSWYQETQYF. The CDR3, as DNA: TGTGCCAGCAGCCCCCTGGGCGGGTCTTGGTACCAAGAGACCCAGTACTTC.

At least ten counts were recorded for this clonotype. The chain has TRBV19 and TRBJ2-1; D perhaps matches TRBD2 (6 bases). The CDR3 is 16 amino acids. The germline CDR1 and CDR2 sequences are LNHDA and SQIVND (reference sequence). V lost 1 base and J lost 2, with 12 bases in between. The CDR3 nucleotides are TGTGCCAGTAGTATAGGTAGTAGCGGTGCCTACAATGAGCAGTTCTTC. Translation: CASSIGSSGAYNEQFF.

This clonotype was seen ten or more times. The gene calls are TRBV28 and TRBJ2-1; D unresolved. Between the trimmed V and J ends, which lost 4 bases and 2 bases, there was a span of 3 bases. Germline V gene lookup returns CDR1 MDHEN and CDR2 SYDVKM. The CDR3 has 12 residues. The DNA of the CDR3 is TGTGCCAGCAGTTCAACCTACAATGAGCAGTTCTTC. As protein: CASSSTYNEQFF.

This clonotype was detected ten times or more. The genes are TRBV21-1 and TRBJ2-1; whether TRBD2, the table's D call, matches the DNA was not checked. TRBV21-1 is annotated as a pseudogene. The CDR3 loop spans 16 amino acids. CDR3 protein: CASSTPIASPYNEQFF. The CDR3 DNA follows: TGTGCCAGCAGCACTCCAATAGCTAGTCCCTACAATGAGCAGTTCTTC.